Listed here are 21 T cell receptor beta chains from one sample, sequenced in a study of cytomegalovirus exposure and HLA in healthy donors. Use of 60 Vbeta and 13 Jbeta primers characterized the PCR. Using immunoSEQ multiplex PCR, the repertoire was profiled, and TCRdb retains in-frame clones only, with some absent. The sample includes 130,000 or so clones, around three quarters seen only once; the top ten take roughly 6.1%. The sequenced material came from PBMCs. These receptors came from a woman aged 40-49 years in good health and CMV-seronegative.

The chain uses TRBV28 and TRBJ2-3; 12 bases are a match to TRBD2. Germline V lookup: CDR1 MDHEN, CDR2 SYDVKM. This CDR3 has 14 amino acids. J lost 6 bases, V lost 7 bases, and 5 bases had no gene match. The CDR3 spells CASTLTSGSDTQYF. CDR3 nucleotide sequence: TGTGCCAGCACGCTGACTAGCGGGAGCGATACGCAGTATTTT.

In this sample, this clone turned up a few times. J is TRBJ2-1 and V is TRBV5-1, with 7 bases identical to TRBD1. V gave up 4 bases and J gave up 5 bases; unmatched junction bases: 3. CDR1 is SGHRS and CDR2 is YFSETQ in the germline V gene. The CDR3 sequence is 13 residues long. The CDR3 loop is CASSQGDNNEQFF. The CDR3 bases are TGCGCCAGCAGCCAGGGGGACAACAATGAGCAGTTCTTC.

This clone was detected only a few times. The chain carries TRBV27 and TRBJ1-6, with D perhaps TRBD1 (6 bases). CDR1 is MNHEY, CDR2 SMNVEV, per germline (reference sequence). This CDR3 contains 16 residues. V was trimmed by 5 bases and J by 6 bases, leaving 17 bases between them. This CDR3 is CASSALQGFGNSPLHF. In DNA form, the CDR3 reads TGTGCCAGCAGTGCATTGCAGGGGTTTGGTAATTCACCCCTCCACTTT.

To note about this clone: One end of the junction does not line up with germline, which may come from a read error. The gene calls are TRBV27 and TRBJ2-6; D perhaps matches TRBD2 (6 bases). This CDR3 is built from 15 residues. Germline V gene data show CDR1 as MNHEY and CDR2 as SMNVEV (reference sequence). CDR3 bases: TGTGCCAGCAGTTCTCTGCTTAAGCGGGCCAACGGCCTGACTTTC. It translates to CASSSLLKRANGLTF.

The V gene is TRBV9, the J gene TRBJ2-1; 12 bases fit TRBD2. The germline V gene encodes CDR1 SGDLS and CDR2 YYNGEE. V lost 3 bases and J lost 8; bases outside the gene matches: 6. CDR3 size: 15 residues. CDR3 in amino acids: CASSAGLAGTDEQFF. The CDR3 nucleotides are TGTGCCAGCAGCGCCGGACTAGCGGGAACGGATGAGCAGTTCTTC.

This clone was seen just once. V is TRBV5-1 and J is TRBJ1-1, with D possibly being TRBD1 (6 bases). The CDR3 is made up of 15 amino acids. Between the trimmed V and J ends, which lost 0 bases and 4 bases, there was a span of 13 bases. Germline V gene data show CDR1 as SGHRS and CDR2 as YFSETQ. The CDR3 DNA follows: TGCGCCAGCAGCTTGGAGAGGGGGGGCCCCACTGAAGCTTTCTTT. It is translated as CASSLERGGPTEAFF.

This clone was detected once. This rearrangement joins TRBV9 to TRBJ2-3, with TRBD2 matching 9 bases. In germline, CDR1 is SGDLS, CDR2 YYNGEE. The V segment lost 4 bases and the J segment 4 bases; nucleotides outside the gene matches: 13. This CDR3 contains 17 residues. This CDR3 reads CASSLTPHSGSSDTQYF. In DNA form, the CDR3 reads TGTGCCAGCAGCCTAACTCCCCATAGCGGGAGTTCAGATACGCAGTATTTT. The full variable domain, rest sourced from reference TRBV9 and TRBJ2-3, is DSGVTQTPKHLITATGQRVTLRCSPRSGDLSVYWYQQSLDQGLQFLIQYYNGEERAKGNILERFSAQQFPDLHSELNLSSLELGDSALYFCASSLTPHSGSSDTQYFGPGTRLTVL.

V and J are TRBV5-4 and TRBJ2-5; the D gene is possibly TRBD2 (6 bases). CDR3 length equals 13 residues. Germline CDR1 SGHNT, CDR2 YYREEE (reference sequence). V was clipped by 4 bases and J by 3 bases, with 10 bases between them. As DNA, the CDR3 is TGTGCCAGCAGCCTCTGGACTAAAGAGACCCAGTACTTC. Translated: CASSLWTKETQYF.

This clone was seen more than once but under ten times. This chain links TRBV11-2 with TRBJ2-7, with 7 nucleotides matching TRBD2. The J segment lost 0 bases and the V segment lost 3 bases, leaving 11 bases of the junction unmatched. Germline V lookup: CDR1 SGHAT, CDR2 FQNNGV. CDR3 length equals 17 residues. The CDR3 protein is CASSFPGGGASSYEQYF. In DNA, the CDR3 is TGTGCCAGCAGCTTCCCCGGCGGGGGTGCCAGCTCCTACGAGCAGTACTTC. The full variable domain, its missing parts supplied by reference TRBV11-2 and TRBJ2-7, is EAGVAQSPRYKIIEKRQSVAFWCNPISGHATLYWYQQILGQGPKLLIQFQNNGVVDDSQLPKDRFSAERLKGVDSTLKIQPAKLEDSAVYLCASSFPGGGASSYEQYFGPGTRLTVT.

In this sample, this clone turned up once. The chain joins TRBV7-9 to TRBJ1-2, with D perhaps matching TRBD1 (6 bases). Germline V lookup: CDR1 SEHNR, CDR2 FQNEAQ (reference sequence). The CDR3 has 14 residues. Trimming stripped 4 bases from V and 3 bases from J, with 12 bases between. This CDR3 is CASSWGQIHYGYTF. The CDR3 DNA reads TGTGCCAGCAGCTGGGGGCAGATTCACTATGGCTACACCTTC.

The gene calls are TRBV28 and TRBJ2-7, with a possible D match to TRBD2 (6 bases). There are 14 residues in the CDR3. Germline V gene sequence: CDR1 MDHEN, CDR2 SYDVKM. Trimming shortened V by 7 bases and J by 5 bases, and 18 bases separated the two germline ends. The CDR3, as DNA: TGTGCCAGCAAAGGGGCAGGGACTCCCCACGAGCAGTACTTC. This gives the protein CASKGAGTPHEQYF.

The chain carries TRBV28 and TRBJ1-5, with TRBD1 as a possible D gene (6 bases). Per germline, CDR1 MDHEN and CDR2 SYDVKM. Trimming stripped 5 bases from V and 9 bases from J, with 14 bases between. The CDR3 is made up of 13 amino acids. This CDR3 is CASSQTGWVPQHF. CDR3 coding DNA: TGTGCCAGCAGTCAGACAGGTTGGGTGCCCCAGCATTTT.

In regard to this clone: At one end the junction does not follow the germline gene, possibly because of a read error. The CDR3 is CASSQVNFGVDSGANGLTF. The CDR3, as DNA: TGCGCCAGCAGCCAAGTGAATTTTGGGGTAGATTCTGGGGCCAACGGCCTGACTTTC. The chain carries TRBV4-1 and TRBJ2-6, with D perhaps matching TRBD1 (5 bases). CDR3 length equals 19 residues. From germline, CDR1 is MGHRA and CDR2 YSYEKL.

The V call is TRBV28, the J call TRBJ2-7, with 7 bases identical to TRBD1. Germline trimming cut 3 bases from V and 0 bases from J; bases unmatched to any gene: 5. Germline CDR1 MDHEN, CDR2 SYDVKM. CDR3 size: 15 residues. The CDR3 DNA is TGTGCCAGCAGTTTCCCAGGGGGAGCCTCCTACGAGCAGTACTTC. As protein: CASSFPGGASYEQYF.

This clone has a single count. The rearrangement links TRBV28 to TRBJ2-3, with 8 bases fitting TRBD2. CDR1 is MDHEN and CDR2 is SYDVKM in the germline V gene. The CDR3 has 15 amino acids. J gave up 5 bases and V 1 base, and 5 bases lay outside the gene matches. CDR3 residues: CASSLYGGGLDTQYF. The CDR3, as DNA: TGTGCCAGCAGTTTATACGGGGGGGGATTAGATACGCAGTATTTT.

This clone was seen a single time. The genes are TRBV4-1 and TRBJ2-1; the D gene is possibly TRBD1 (6 bases). This CDR3 contains 17 residues. The V gene's germline CDR1 is MGHRA and CDR2 YSYEKL. Trimming pared 4 bases from V and 8 bases from J, leaving 24 bases between. The chain's CDR3 is CASSLRGQRPAGHEQFF. The CDR3 DNA reads as TGCGCCAGCAGCCTCAGGGGTCAACGACCCGCGGGCCATGAGCAGTTCTTC.

This clone was detected a few times. The chain recombines TRBV2 with TRBJ1-2, with no clear D. This CDR3 has 11 amino acids. The germline gives CDR1 SNHLY, CDR2 FYNNEI. V was pared by 2 bases and J by 9 bases, with 7 bases between. The DNA of the CDR3 is TGTGCCAGCAGTGAAACGGGGAGCTACACCTTC. This translates into CASSETGSYTF.

This CDR3 reads CASSSKDAGYNSPLHF. In nucleotides, the CDR3 is TGTGCCAGCAGCTCGAAAGACGCAGGATATAATTCACCCCTCCACTTT. The chain combines TRBV7-9 with TRBJ1-6; no firm D call. Germline V CDR1 and CDR2: SEHNR, FQNEAQ (reference sequence). This CDR3 comprises 16 residues. Trimming left V 4 bases short and J 4 bases short, with 14 bases between.

The gene calls are TRBV6-1 and TRBJ2-7; the D gene is possibly TRBD1 (5 bases). The ends were cut back, 7 bases at V and 6 bases at J, with 19 bases in the middle. CDR1 is MNHNS, CDR2 SASEGT, per germline. The CDR3 runs to 14 residues. Here the CDR3 DNA reads TGTGCCAGCATTGCGACACCAGGGTTGGGCGAGCAGTACTTC. As protein: CASIATPGLGEQYF.

CDR3 DNA: TGTGCCAGTAGTATCGGGCTAGCGGGACTATATACGCAGTATTTT. Translating it yields CASSIGLAGLYTQYF. V is TRBV19 and J is TRBJ2-3, with 9 bases that match TRBD2. There are 15 residues in the CDR3. Germline CDR1 LNHDA, CDR2 SQIVND (reference sequence). Trimming took 3 bases from V and 7 from J; bases not matched to a gene: 8. Variable domain in full (rest from reference TRBV19 and TRBJ2-3): DGGITQSPKYLFRKEGQNVTLSCEQNLNHDAMYWYRQDPGQGLRLIYYSQIVNDFQKGDIAEGYSVSREKKESFPLTVTSAQKNPTAFYLCASSIGLAGLYTQYFGPGTRLTVL.

The CDR3 spells CASSAPGSPVYGYTF. The CDR3 nucleotides are TGTGCCAGCAGTGCCCCGGGATCACCAGTTTATGGCTACACCTTC. V and J are TRBV25-1 and TRBJ1-2; the D is unclear. CDR1 is MGHDK and CDR2 is SYGVNS in the germline V gene. The ends were cut back, 4 bases at V and 5 bases at J, with 17 bases in the middle. The CDR3 is 15 amino acids.